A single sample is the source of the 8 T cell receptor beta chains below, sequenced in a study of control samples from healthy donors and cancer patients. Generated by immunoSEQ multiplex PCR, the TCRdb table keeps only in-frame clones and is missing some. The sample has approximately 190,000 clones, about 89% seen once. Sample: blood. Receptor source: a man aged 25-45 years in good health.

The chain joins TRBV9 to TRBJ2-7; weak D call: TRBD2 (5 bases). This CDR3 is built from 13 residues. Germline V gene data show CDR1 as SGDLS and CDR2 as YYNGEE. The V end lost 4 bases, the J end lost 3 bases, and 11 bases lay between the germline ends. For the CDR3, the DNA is TGTGCCAGCAGCTCTAATGCGGGCTACGAGCAGTACTTC. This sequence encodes CASSSNAGYEQYF.

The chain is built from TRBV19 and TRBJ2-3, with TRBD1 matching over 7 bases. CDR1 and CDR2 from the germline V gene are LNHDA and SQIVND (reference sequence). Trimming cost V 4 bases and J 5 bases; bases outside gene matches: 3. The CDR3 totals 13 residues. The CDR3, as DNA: TGTGCCAGTAGTAAGGACAGGAGAGATACGCAGTATTTT. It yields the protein CASSKDRRDTQYF.

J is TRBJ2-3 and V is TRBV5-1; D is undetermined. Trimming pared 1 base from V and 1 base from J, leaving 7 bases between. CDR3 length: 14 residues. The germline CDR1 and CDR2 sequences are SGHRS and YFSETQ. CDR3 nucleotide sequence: TGCGCCAGCAGCTTGTATCCGGGCACAGATACGCAGTATTTT. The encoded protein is CASSLYPGTDTQYF.

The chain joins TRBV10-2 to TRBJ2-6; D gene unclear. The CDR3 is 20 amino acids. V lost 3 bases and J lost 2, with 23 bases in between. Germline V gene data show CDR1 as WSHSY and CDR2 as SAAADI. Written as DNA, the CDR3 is TGCGCCAGCAGTGACCACAATACCCGGGCCAGCTCTCCTGGGGCCAACGTCCTGACTTTC. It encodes CASSDHNTRASSPGANVLTF.

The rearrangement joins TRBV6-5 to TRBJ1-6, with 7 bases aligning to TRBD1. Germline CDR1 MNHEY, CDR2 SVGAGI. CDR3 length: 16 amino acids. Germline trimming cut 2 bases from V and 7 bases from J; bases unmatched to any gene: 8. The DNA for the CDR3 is TGTGCCAGCAGTTACAGAGGACAGGCAACCAATTCACCCCTCCACTTT. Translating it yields CASSYRGQATNSPLHF.

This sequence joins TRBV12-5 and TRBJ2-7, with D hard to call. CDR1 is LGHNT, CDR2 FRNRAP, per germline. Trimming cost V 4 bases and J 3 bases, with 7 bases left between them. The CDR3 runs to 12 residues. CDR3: CASGSHSYEQYF. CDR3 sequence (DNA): TGTGCTAGTGGTTCCCACAGCTACGAGCAGTACTTC.

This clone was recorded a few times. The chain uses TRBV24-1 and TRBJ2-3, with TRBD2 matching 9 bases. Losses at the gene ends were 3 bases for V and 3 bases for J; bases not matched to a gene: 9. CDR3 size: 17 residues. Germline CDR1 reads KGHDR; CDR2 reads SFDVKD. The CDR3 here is CATSDPRAGGPTDTQYF. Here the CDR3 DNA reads TGTGCCACCAGTGATCCCCGGGCGGGGGGGCCTACAGATACGCAGTATTTT.

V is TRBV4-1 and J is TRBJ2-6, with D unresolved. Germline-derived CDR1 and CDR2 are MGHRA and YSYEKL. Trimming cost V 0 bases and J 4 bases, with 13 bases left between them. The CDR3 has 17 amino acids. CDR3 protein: CASSQDLVHSGANVLTF. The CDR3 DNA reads TGCGCCAGCAGCCAAGATTTAGTGCATTCCGGGGCCAACGTCCTGACTTTC.